A few counts support the clone carrying this T cell receptor (beta chain). These data come from a study of T-cell memory formation after mild COVID-19. From 5'RACE with constant-segment primers came TCR alpha and TCR beta cDNA libraries that carried sample barcodes and UMIs. TCRdb used MiXCR to reprocess the 5' RACE reads, holding one entry per CDR3 protein. This table holds tens of thousands of distinct CDR3 sequences, 13% found once. This clonotype originated in an adult woman who had mild COVID-19 (a few samples of this study predate the infection). Cell type and time point are not known. Sequenced material: PBMCs or a T cell subset sorted from them (not recorded which).

The CDR3 loop reads CASSFLETQYF. The CDR3 region has the DNA TGTGCCAGCAGCTTCCTGGAGACCCAGTACTTC. This chain uses TRBV7-8 with TRBJ2-5; D gene uncertain. CDR3 size: 11 residues. V was cut by 3 bases and J by 5 bases, with 4 bases left in between. Germline CDR1 reads SGHVS; CDR2 reads FQNEAQ.